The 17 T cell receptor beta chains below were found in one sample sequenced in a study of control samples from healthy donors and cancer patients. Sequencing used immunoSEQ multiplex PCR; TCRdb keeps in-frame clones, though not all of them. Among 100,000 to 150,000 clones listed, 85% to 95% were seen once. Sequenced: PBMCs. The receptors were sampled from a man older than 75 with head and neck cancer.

As DNA, the CDR3 is TGTGCCAGCAGTGAATGGGGGGATATGGTCCAGGAAAAACTGTTTTTT. Translating gives CASSEWGDMVQEKLFF. The chain recombines TRBV6-1 with TRBJ1-4, with D possibly matching TRBD1 (5 bases). In germline, CDR1 is MNHNS, CDR2 SASEGT. Trimming shortened V by 2 bases and J by 8 bases, and 18 bases separated the two germline ends. This CDR3 region has 16 residues.

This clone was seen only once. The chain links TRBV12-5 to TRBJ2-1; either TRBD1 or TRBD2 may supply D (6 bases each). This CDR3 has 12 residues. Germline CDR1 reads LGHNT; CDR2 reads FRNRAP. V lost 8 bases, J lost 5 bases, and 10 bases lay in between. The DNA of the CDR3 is TGTGCTAGTCGTGGGGGGCACAATGAGCAGTTCTTC. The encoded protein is CASRGGHNEQFF.

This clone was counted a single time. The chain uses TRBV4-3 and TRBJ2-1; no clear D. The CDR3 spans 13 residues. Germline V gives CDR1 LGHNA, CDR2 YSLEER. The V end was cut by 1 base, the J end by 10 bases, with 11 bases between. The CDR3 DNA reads TGCGCCAGCAGCCAAGGGCCCGAGAGGGAGCAGTTCTTC. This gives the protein CASSQGPEREQFF.

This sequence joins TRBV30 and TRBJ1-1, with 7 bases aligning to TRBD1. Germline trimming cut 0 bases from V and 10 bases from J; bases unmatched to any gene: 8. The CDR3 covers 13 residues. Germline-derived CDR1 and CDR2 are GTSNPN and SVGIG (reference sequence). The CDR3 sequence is CAWSVKGADGAFF. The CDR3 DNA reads TGTGCCTGGAGTGTGAAGGGGGCGGACGGAGCTTTCTTT. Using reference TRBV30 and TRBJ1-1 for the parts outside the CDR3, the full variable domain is SQTIHQWPATLVQPVGSPLSLECTVEGTSNPNLYWYRQAAGRGLQLLFYSVGIGQISSEVPQNLSASRPQDRQFILSSKKLLLSDSGFYLCAWSVKGADGAFFGQGTRLTVV.

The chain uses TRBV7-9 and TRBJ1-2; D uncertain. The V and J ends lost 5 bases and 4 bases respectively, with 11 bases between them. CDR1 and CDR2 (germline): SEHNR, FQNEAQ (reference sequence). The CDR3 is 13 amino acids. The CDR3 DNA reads TGTGCCAGCAGCCCCCAGAGGACCTATGGCTACACCTTC. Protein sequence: CASSPQRTYGYTF.

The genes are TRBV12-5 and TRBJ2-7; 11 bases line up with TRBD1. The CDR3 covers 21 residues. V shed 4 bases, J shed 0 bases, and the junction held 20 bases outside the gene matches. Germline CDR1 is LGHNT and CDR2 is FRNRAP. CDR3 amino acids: CASGYPTTPGQGGGSSYEQYF. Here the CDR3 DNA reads TGTGCTAGTGGTTACCCTACCACACCGGGACAGGGGGGAGGAAGCTCCTACGAGCAGTACTTC.

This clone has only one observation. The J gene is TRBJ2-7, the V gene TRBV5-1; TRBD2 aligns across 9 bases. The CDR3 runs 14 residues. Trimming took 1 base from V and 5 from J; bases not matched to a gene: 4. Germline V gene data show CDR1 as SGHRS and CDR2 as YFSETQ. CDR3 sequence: CASSLRLAGHEQYF. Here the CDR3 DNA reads TGCGCCAGCAGCTTGAGGCTAGCGGGACACGAGCAGTACTTC. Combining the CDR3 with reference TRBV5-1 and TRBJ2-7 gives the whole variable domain KAGVTQTPRYLIKTRGQQVTLSCSPISGHRSVSWYQQTPGQGLQFLFEYFSETQRNKGNFPGRFSGRQFSNSRSEMNVSTLELGDSALYLCASSLRLAGHEQYFGPGTRLTVT.

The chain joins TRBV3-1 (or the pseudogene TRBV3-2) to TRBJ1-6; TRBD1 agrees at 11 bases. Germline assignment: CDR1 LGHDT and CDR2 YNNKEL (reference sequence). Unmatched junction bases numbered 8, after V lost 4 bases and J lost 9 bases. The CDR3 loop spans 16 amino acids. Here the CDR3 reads CASSLEGGTGGSPLHF. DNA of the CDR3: TGTGCCAGCAGCCTCGAAGGGGGGACAGGGGGTTCACCCCTCCACTTT.

This chain's CDR3 is CASRSIPLTGAVTEAFF. The CDR3 DNA sequence: TGTGCAAGTCGCTCCATACCCTTGACAGGGGCAGTTACTGAAGCTTTCTTT. The chain is built from TRBV12-2 and TRBJ1-1; the D segment call TRBD1 is taken from the table without a DNA check. TRBV12-2 is deemed a pseudogene. The length of the CDR3 is 17 residues.

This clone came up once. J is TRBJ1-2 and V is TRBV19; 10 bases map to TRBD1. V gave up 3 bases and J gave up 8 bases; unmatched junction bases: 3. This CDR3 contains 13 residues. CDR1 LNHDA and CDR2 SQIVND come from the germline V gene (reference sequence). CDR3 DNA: TGTGCCAGTAGTATGGGGACAGGGGACGGCTACACCTTC. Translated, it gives CASSMGTGDGYTF.

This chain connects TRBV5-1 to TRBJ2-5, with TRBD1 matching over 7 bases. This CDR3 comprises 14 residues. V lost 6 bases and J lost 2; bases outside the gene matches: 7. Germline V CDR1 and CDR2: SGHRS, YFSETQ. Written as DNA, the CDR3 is TGCGCCAGCATGGGTCCACAGGGGCAAGAGACCCAGTACTTC. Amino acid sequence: CASMGPQGQETQYF.

CDR3 DNA sequence: TGTGCCAGTAGCCCAGCCGGCGGGACCCATAATGAAAAACTGTTTTTT. It is translated as CASSPAGGTHNEKLFF. This rearrangement joins TRBV19 to TRBJ1-4, with D tentatively TRBD1 (5 bases). This CDR3 spans 16 amino acids. Trimming left V 6 bases short and J 4 bases short, with 18 bases between. Germline loops: CDR1 LNHDA, CDR2 SQIVND (reference sequence).

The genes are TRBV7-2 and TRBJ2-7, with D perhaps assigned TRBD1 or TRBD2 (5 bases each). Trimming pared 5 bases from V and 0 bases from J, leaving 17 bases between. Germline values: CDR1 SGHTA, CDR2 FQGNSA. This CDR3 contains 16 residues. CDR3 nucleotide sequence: TGTGCCAGCAGCCCGTCCTCTAGCACAGGCTCCTACGAGCAGTACTTC. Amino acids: CASSPSSSTGSYEQYF.

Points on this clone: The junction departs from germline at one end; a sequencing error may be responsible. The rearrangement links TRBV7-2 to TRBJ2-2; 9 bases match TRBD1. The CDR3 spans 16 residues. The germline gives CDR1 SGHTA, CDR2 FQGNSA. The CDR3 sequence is CASSPDRGSRHRGAVF. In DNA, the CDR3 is TGTGCCAGCAGCCCCGACAGGGGGTCTCGACACCGGGGAGCTGTTTTT.

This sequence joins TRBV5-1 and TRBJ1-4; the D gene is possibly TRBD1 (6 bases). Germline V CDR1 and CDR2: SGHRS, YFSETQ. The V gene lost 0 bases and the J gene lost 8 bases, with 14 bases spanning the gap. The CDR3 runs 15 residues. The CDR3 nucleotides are TGCGCCAGCAGCTTGGCCTTACAGGGCAACGAAAAACTGTTTTTT. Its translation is CASSLALQGNEKLFF.

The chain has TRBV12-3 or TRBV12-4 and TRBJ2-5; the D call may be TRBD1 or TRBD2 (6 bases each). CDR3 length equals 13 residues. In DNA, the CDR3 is TGTGCTGGGACGGGGGCCCTCCAAGAGACCCAGTACTTC. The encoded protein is CAGTGALQETQYF.

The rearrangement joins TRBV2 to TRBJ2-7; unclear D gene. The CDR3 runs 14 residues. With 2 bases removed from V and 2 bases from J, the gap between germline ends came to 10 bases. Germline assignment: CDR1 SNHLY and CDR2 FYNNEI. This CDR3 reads CASSESGPTYEQYF. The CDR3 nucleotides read TGTGCCAGCAGTGAATCCGGGCCGACCTACGAGCAGTACTTC.